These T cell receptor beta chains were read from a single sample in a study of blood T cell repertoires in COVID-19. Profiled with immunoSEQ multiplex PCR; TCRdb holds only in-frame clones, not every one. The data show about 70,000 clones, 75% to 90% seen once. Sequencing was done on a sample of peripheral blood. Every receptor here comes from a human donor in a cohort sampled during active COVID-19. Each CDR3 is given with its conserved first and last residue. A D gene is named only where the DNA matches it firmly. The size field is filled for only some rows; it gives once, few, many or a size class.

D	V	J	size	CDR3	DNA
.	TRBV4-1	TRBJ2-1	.	CASSQGSGNEQFF	TGCGCCAGCAGCCAGGGCAGCGGGAATGAGCAGTTCTTC
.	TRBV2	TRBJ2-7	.	CATSTEGGPYEQYF	TGTGCCACCTCCACGGAGGGGGGGCCCTACGAGCAGTACTTC
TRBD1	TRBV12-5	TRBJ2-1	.	CASGLDRGPGFNEQFF	TGTGCTAGTGGTTTGGACAGGGGGCCGGGATTCAATGAGCAGTTCTTC
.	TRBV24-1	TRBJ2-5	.	CATSDPRDTQETQYF	TGTGCCACCAGTGACCCCCGGGACACACAAGAGACCCAGTACTTC
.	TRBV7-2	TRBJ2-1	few	CASSTSGLSYNEQFF	TGTGCCAGCAGCACAAGCGGACTTTCCTACAATGAGCAGTTCTTC
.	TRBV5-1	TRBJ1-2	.	CASSGTNYGYTF	TGCGCCAGCAGCGGGACAAACTATGGCTACACCTTC
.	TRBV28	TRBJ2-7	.	CASSFWQATYEQYF	TGTGCCAGCAGTTTCTGGCAGGCGACCTACGAGCAGTACTTC
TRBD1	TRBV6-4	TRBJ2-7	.	CASSPTGATYEQYF	TGTGCCAGCAGTCCTACAGGGGCGACCTACGAGCAGTACTTC
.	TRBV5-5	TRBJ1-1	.	CASSRQSGKGGSTEAFF	TGTGCCAGCAGCCGCCAATCAGGGAAAGGGGGTTCCACTGAAGCTTTCTTT
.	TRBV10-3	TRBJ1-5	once	CAISESKGGAQPQHF	TGTGCCATCAGTGAGTCTAAGGGAGGGGCTCAGCCCCAGCATTTT
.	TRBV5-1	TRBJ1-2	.	CASSSPEMFHGYTF	TGCGCCAGCAGCTCCCCGGAGATGTTTCATGGCTACACCTTC
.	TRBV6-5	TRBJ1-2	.	CASSYLTPATDYGYTF	TGTGCCAGCAGTTACCTCACCCCGGCCACAGATTATGGCTACACCTTC
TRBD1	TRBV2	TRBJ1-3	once	CASSLDREGNTIYF	TGTGCCAGCAGTCTTGACAGGGAAGGAAACACCATATATTTT
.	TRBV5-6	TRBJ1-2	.	CASSPGGVTLYGYTF	TGTGCCAGCAGCCCCGGGGGGGTCACGCTCTATGGCTACACCTTC
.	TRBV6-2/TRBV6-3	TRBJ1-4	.	CASSYRNGGRKLFF	TGTGCCAGCAGTTACAGGAATGGAGGGCGGAAACTGTTTTTT
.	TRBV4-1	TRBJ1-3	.	CASSQEDRRISGNTIYF	TGCGCCAGCAGCCAAGAAGATCGTAGAATCTCGGGAAACACCATATATTTT
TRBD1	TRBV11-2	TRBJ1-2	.	CASSLGDRDDGYTF	TGTGCCAGCAGCTTAGGAGACAGGGACGATGGCTACACCTTC
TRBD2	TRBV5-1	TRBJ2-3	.	CASSTGLAGSTDTQYF	TGCGCCAGCAGCACCGGACTAGCGGGGAGCACAGATACGCAGTATTTT
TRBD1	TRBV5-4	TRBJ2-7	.	CASSSPGQGDEQYF	TGTGCCAGCAGCTCCCCGGGACAGGGGGACGAGCAGTACTTC
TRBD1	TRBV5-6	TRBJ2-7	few	CASSLRTGNGVYEQYF	TGTGCCAGCAGCCTCCGGACAGGGAATGGGGTTTACGAGCAGTACTTC
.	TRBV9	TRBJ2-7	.	CASSVAGSGVTYEQYF	TGTGCCAGCAGCGTAGCTGGTTCGGGGGTTACCTACGAGCAGTACTTC
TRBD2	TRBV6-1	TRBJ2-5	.	CASSEPGLAGGQGETQYF	TGTGCCAGCAGTGAACCAGGACTAGCGGGGGGGCAGGGGGAGACCCAGTACTTC
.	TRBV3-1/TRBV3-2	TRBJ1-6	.	CASSQDRGSPLHF	TGTGCCAGCAGCCAAGATAGGGGATCACCCCTCCACTTT
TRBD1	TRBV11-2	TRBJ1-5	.	CASSYDRDQPQHF	TGTGCCAGCAGCTACGACAGGGATCAGCCCCAGCATTTT
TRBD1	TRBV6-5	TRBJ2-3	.	CASSYSGTDTRTQYF	TGTGCCAGCAGTTACTCCGGGACAGATACGAGGACGCAGTATTTT
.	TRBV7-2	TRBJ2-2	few	CASSLYRGIETGELFF	TGTGCCAGCAGCTTATACCGGGGAATCGAGACCGGGGAGCTGTTTTTT
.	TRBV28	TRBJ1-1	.	CASGQLHTEAFF	TGTGCCAGCGGACAGTTACACACTGAAGCTTTCTTT
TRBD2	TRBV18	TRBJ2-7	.	CASSPIGGASFNEQYF	TGTGCCAGCTCACCAATCGGGGGGGCCTCTTTCAACGAGCAGTACTTC
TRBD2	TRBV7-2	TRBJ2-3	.	CASSLESSGGTDTQYF	TGTGCCAGCAGCTTAGAGTCTAGCGGGGGCACAGATACGCAGTATTTT
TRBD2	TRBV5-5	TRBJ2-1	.	CASSRLAADEQFF	TGTGCCAGCAGCCGACTAGCGGCAGATGAGCAGTTCTTC
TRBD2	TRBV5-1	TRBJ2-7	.	CASNPFGTSGYEQYF	TGCGCCAGCAACCCCTTCGGGACTAGCGGGTACGAGCAGTACTTC
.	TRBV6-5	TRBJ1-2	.	CASSPGLLPNYGYTF	TGTGCCAGCAGCCCGGGACTCTTACCCAACTATGGCTACACCTTC
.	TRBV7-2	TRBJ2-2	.	CASSLNREVGELFF	TGTGCCAGCAGCTTAAACAGGGAAGTCGGGGAGCTGTTTTTT
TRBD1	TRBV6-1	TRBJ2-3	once	CASSDEQGGLGTDTQYF	TGTGCCAGCAGTGATGAACAGGGGGGACTGGGCACAGATACGCAGTATTTT
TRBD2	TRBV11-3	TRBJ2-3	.	CASSLGAGGRTDTQYF	TGTGCCAGCAGCTTAGGAGCGGGGGGTCGCACAGATACGCAGTATTTT
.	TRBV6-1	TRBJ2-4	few	CASSEMVQGIKNIQYF	TGTGCCAGCAGTGAAATGGTCCAGGGGATCAAAAACATTCAGTACTTC
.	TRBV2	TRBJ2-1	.	CALMFRSSYNEQFF	TGTGCCCTTATGTTTCGTAGCTCCTACAATGAGCAGTTCTTC
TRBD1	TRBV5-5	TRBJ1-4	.	CASSFGQGREKLFF	TGTGCCAGCAGCTTTGGACAGGGAAGAGAAAAACTGTTTTTT
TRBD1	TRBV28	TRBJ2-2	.	CASTRQGTGELFF	TGTGCCAGCACAAGACAGGGGACCGGGGAGCTGTTTTTT